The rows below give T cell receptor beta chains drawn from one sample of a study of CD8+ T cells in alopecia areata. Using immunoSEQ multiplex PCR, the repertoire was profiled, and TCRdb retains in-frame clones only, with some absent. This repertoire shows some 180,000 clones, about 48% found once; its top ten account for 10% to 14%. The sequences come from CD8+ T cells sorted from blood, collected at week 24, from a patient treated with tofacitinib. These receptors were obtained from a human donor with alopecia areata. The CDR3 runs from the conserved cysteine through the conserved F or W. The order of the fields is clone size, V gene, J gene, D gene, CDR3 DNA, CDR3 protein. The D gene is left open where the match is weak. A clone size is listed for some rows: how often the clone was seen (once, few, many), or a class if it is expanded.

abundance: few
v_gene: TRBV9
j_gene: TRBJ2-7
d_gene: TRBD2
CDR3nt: TGTGCCAGCAGCGTCCGGGACTATACCTACGAGCAGTACTTC
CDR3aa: CASSVRDYTYEQYF

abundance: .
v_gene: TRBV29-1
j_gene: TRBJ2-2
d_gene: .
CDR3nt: TGCAGCGTTGCAGGCGGGGGCGTCGGCACCGGGGAGCTGTTTTTT
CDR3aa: CSVAGGGVGTGELFF

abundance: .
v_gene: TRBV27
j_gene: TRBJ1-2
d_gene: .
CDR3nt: TGTGCCAGCAGTTTATCCGCGGACGCTGCAGCCTACTATGGCTACACCTTC
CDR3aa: CASSLSADAAAYYGYTF

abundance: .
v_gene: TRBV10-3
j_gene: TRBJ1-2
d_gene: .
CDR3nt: TGTGCCATCAGGGACGGGGACGGTGGCTACACCTTC
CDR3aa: CAIRDGDGGYTF

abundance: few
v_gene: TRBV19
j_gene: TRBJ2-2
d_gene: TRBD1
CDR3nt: TGTGCCAGTAGTACGCTGAAAAGGACAGGGGCGACCGGGGAGCTGTTTTTT
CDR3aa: CASSTLKRTGATGELFF

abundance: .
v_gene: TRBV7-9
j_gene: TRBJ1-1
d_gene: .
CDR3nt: TGTGCCAGCATCCGGACAGTCGAAACTGAAGCTTTCTTT
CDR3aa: CASIRTVETEAFF

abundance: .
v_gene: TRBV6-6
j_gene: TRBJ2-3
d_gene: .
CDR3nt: TGTGCCAGCAGCCCCCTTTCGTTAGACCAGACAGATACGCAGTATTTT
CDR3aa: CASSPLSLDQTDTQYF

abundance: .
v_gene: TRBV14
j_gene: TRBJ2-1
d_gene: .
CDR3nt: TGTGCCAGCAGCCCCGCGGAGGGATACAATGAGCAGTTCTTC
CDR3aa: CASSPAEGYNEQFF

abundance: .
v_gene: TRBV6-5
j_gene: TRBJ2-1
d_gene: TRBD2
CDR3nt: TGTGCCAGCAGATCGAGCGGGGGCCGATACAATGAGCAGTTCTTC
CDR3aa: CASRSSGGRYNEQFF

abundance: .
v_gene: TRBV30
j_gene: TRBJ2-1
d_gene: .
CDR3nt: TGTGCCTGGAGACCCGGACAAGGCCTCGATGAGCAGTTCTTC
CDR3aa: CAWRPGQGLDEQFF